The present entry profiles one TCR gamma chain with its context. This clone is classified as hyperexpanded (1% or more). The antigen it recognizes is unknown. Because the CDR3's place on the DNA is in doubt, the DNA is left out and the CDR3 is given as listed by TCRdb. The CDR3 runs 26 residues from the cysteine to the phenylalanine. Based on the germline V gene, the CDR1 and CDR2 sequences are VINAFY and YDVSNSKD. This entry belongs to a study of gammadelta T cells in human blood (dated by TCRdb to about 2020). The paper's findings and limits, for the study overall: The study reported that microbial exposure appeared to drive polyclonal expansion of innate gamma-delta T cells immediately after birth.

Library prep was done by RT-PCR. The sample was run on an Illumina MiSeq. TCRdb reanalyzed the public reads with the CATT caller, and identical DNA sequences were merged afterwards. Counted in this sample were under 200 gamma-chain clones; roughly 3.3% of them appeared once. Of the sample, around half is held by the ten largest clones. The origin of this receptor is a newborn. The sequenced sample was Vgamma9Vdelta2 gamma-delta T cells from cord blood. V gene assignment gives TRGV5, but the J gene was left uncalled. The CDR3 region reads CATWDNSLAVEQHLLSQVSIGRIQHF.